One and the same sample provided the 24 T cell receptor beta chains below, sequenced in a study of T cells of healthy individuals. MiXCR was run by TCRdb on the 5' RACE reads, yielding one entry per CDR3 protein. The table records approximately 89,000 distinct CDR3 sequences, more than 5% of them present only once. The receptors were sampled from a female donor in good health.

This clonotype was recorded at least ten times. The genes are TRBV27 and TRBJ2-7; unclear D gene. The CDR3 runs to 12 residues. V dropped 8 bases and J dropped 0 bases, with 8 bases sitting between them. Germline values: CDR1 MNHEY, CDR2 SMNVEV (reference sequence). CDR3 region: CASGRTSYEQYF. The DNA of the CDR3 is TGTGCCAGCGGGCGGACCTCCTACGAGCAGTACTTC.

This clonotype was picked up many times. This sequence joins TRBV3-1 and TRBJ2-7; 15 nucleotides line up with TRBD2. CDR1 LGHDT and CDR2 YNNKEL come from the germline V gene (reference sequence). The CDR3 spans 16 residues. V was clipped by 4 bases and J by 6 bases; unmatched bases: 7. For the CDR3, the DNA is TGTGCCAGCAGCCCGGGAGGGACTAGCGGGAGGCGCGAGCAGTACTTC. Translation gives CASSPGGTSGRREQYF.

This clonotype came up many times. The rearrangement uses TRBV25-1 and TRBJ2-1; no clear D. Looked up from germline, CDR1 is MGHDK and CDR2 is SYGVNS. V gave up 5 bases and J gave up 7 bases, with 15 bases separating them. CDR3 size: 14 residues. The CDR3 DNA is TGTGCCAGCAGTCCCATCGGCCTGCCAAATGAGCAGTTCTTC. Its protein product is CASSPIGLPNEQFF.

This clonotype was recorded many times. The chain employs TRBV7-2 and TRBJ1-1; TRBD1 agrees at 8 bases. CDR1 SGHTA and CDR2 FQGNSA come from the germline V gene. There are 16 residues in the CDR3. The ends lost 4 bases at V and 7 bases at J; junction bases unmatched: 14. The CDR3 DNA follows: TGTGCCAGCAGCTCCCGACGGACAGGGAGAGGGGGTGAAGCTTTCTTT. Amino acids: CASSSRRTGRGGEAFF. Using reference TRBV7-2 and TRBJ1-1 for the parts outside the CDR3, the full variable domain is GAGVSQSPSNKVTEKGKDVELRCDPISGHTALYWYRQSLGQGLEFLIYFQGNSAPDKSGLPSDRFSAERTGGSVSTLTIQRTQQEDSAVYLCASSSRRTGRGGEAFFGQGTRLTVV.

This clonotype has a handful of counts. The chain is built from TRBV3-1 and TRBJ2-7, with 7 positions matching TRBD1. The germline gives CDR1 LGHDT, CDR2 YNNKEL (reference sequence). V trimming: 5 bases; J trimming: 3 bases; junction bases outside the gene matches: 10. CDR3 size: 15 residues. Written as DNA, the CDR3 is TGTGCCAGCAGCGAACAGGGGTTTTCTCTCTACGAGCAGTACTTC. It is translated as CASSEQGFSLYEQYF.

This clonotype was seen at least ten times. The chain joins TRBV4-3 to TRBJ2-5, with D possibly called TRBD1 or TRBD2 (5 bases each). Germline CDR1 is LGHNA and CDR2 is YSLEER. This CDR3 region has 16 residues. V was pared by 0 bases and J by 4 bases, with 15 bases between. CDR3 region: CASSQDMGEKGETQYF. The CDR3 region has the DNA TGCGCCAGCAGCCAAGATATGGGGGAAAAGGGAGAGACCCAGTACTTC.

In its sample, this clonotype was seen many times. The chain has TRBV27 and TRBJ1-1, with D possibly matching TRBD1 (5 bases). V was trimmed by 6 bases and J by 2 bases, leaving 10 bases between them. This CDR3 region has 13 residues. The germline gives CDR1 MNHEY, CDR2 SMNVEV (reference sequence). The DNA for the CDR3 is TGTGCCAGCAGCCTGACAGTTAACACTGAAGCTTTCTTT. Its protein is CASSLTVNTEAFF.

There are a few counts of this clonotype. The V call is TRBV5-1, the J call TRBJ1-1; weak D call: TRBD1 (5 bases). CDR3 length equals 14 residues. Germline V CDR1 and CDR2: SGHRS, YFSETQ. V was pared by 0 bases and J by 0 bases, with 6 bases between. In DNA form, the CDR3 reads TGCGCCAGCAGCTTGGGGGGCCTGAACACTGAAGCTTTCTTT. This sequence encodes CASSLGGLNTEAFF.

The table lists this clonotype with a few counts. The junction departs from germline at one end; a sequencing error may be responsible. The chain couples TRBV5-1 to TRBJ1-4; D ambiguous. CDR3 length: 14 amino acids. CDR1 is SGHRS, CDR2 YFSETQ, per germline. The CDR3 protein is CVSFHGSGNEKLFF. The CDR3 DNA is TGCGTCAGCTTTCATGGGAGTGGAAATGAAAAACTGTTTTTT. The full variable domain, its missing parts supplied by reference TRBV5-1 and TRBJ1-4, is KAGVTQTPRYLIKTRGQQVTLSCSPISGHRSVSWYQQTPGQGLQFLFEYFSETQRNKGNFPGRFSGRQFSNSRSEMNVSTLELGDSALYLCVSFHGSGNEKLFFGSGTQLSVL.

This clonotype came up a few times. The J gene is TRBJ2-5, the V gene TRBV28, with D hard to call. Trimming shortened V by 2 bases and J by 5 bases, and 15 bases separated the two germline ends. The CDR3 consists of 15 residues. CDR1 and CDR2 from the germline V gene are MDHEN and SYDVKM. In DNA form, the CDR3 reads TGTGCCAGCAGTTTACCCCGGCAGTATCCGGAGACCCAGTACTTC. This translates into CASSLPRQYPETQYF. The full variable domain, completed using reference TRBV28 and TRBJ2-5, is DVKVTQSSRYLVKRTGEKVFLECVQDMDHENMFWYRQDPGLGLRLIYFSYDVKMKEKGDIPEGYSVSREKKERFSLILESASTNQTSMYLCASSLPRQYPETQYFGPGTRLLVL.

This clonotype was counted at least ten times. The genes are TRBV4-3 and TRBJ2-1; D unresolved. V dropped 0 bases and J dropped 4 bases, with 4 bases sitting between them. This CDR3 contains 13 residues. CDR1 is LGHNA, CDR2 YSLEER, per germline. The CDR3 spells CASSQEGYNEQFF. The DNA of the CDR3 is TGCGCCAGCAGCCAAGAAGGGTACAATGAGCAGTTCTTC.

In this sample, this clonotype turned up many times. V gene TRBV5-1 combines with J gene TRBJ2-1; D not certain. From germline, CDR1 is SGHRS and CDR2 YFSETQ. The CDR3 contains 15 residues. The V end was cut by 3 bases, the J end by 0 bases, with 10 bases between. The CDR3 nucleotides are TGCGCCAGCAGCTCCGGGCCCCTCTCCTACAATGAGCAGTTCTTC. It specifies CASSSGPLSYNEQFF.

This clonotype was counted many times. The chain is built from TRBV29-1 and TRBJ1-6; unclear D gene. Germline V gene lookup returns CDR1 SQVTM and CDR2 ANQGSEA. This CDR3 has 17 amino acids. V was pared by 7 bases and J by 7 bases, with 26 bases between. CDR3 in amino acids: CSAIVPYGELRNSPLHF. DNA for the CDR3: TGCAGCGCTATAGTTCCCTACGGGGAGTTGAGGAATTCACCCCTCCACTTT.

This clonotype was recorded at least ten times. J is TRBJ2-7 and V is TRBV20-1; D unclear. Germline values: CDR1 DFQATT, CDR2 SNEGSKA (reference sequence). This CDR3 is 17 amino acids long. Trimming took off 0 bases at V and 0 bases at J, with 18 bases between the two ends. The CDR3 reads CSAREPPSDLSSYEQYF. The CDR3 DNA reads TGCAGTGCTAGAGAGCCACCCTCCGACTTGAGCTCCTACGAGCAGTACTTC.

The table lists this clonotype with a few counts. V usage is TRBV15 and J usage is TRBJ1-5; D gene uncertain. CDR3 length: 13 amino acids. The V and J ends lost 0 bases and 7 bases respectively, with 7 bases between them. The germline gives CDR1 LNHNV, CDR2 YYDKDF (reference sequence). The CDR3 DNA follows: TGTGCCACCAGCAGAGATAAAAACCAGCCCCAGCATTTT. Amino acid sequence: CATSRDKNQPQHF.

The CDR3 here is CASSSPLTSSYEQYF. The CDR3 DNA follows: TGTGCCAGCAGTTCCCCCCTTACCTCTTCCTACGAGCAGTACTTC. The rearrangement joins TRBV28 to TRBJ2-7; D unclear. The CDR3 has 15 residues. Deletions cut 4 bases from V and 1 base from J, with 14 bases between. Germline values: CDR1 MDHEN, CDR2 SYDVKM.

This clonotype was counted many times. V and J are TRBV19 and TRBJ2-1, with 8 bases matching TRBD1. This CDR3 spans 15 amino acids. With 5 bases clipped from V and 2 bases from J, the junction kept 5 bases outside the gene matches. Per germline, CDR1 LNHDA and CDR2 SQIVND (reference sequence). DNA for the CDR3: TGTGCCAGTAGTCCTCTGGACAGGGCCTACAATGAGCAGTTCTTC. Its translation: CASSPLDRAYNEQFF.

This clonotype was seen a handful of times. The CDR3 is CASSPTGHLTEAFF. For the CDR3, the DNA is TGTGCCAGCAGCCCAACGGGACATTTAACTGAAGCTTTCTTT. This chain connects TRBV6-1 to TRBJ1-1; TRBD1 might be the D (6 bases). CDR1 MNHNS and CDR2 SASEGT come from the germline V gene. The CDR3 runs 14 residues. V lost 6 bases and J 5 bases, leaving 16 bases between the germline ends.

This clonotype was recorded at least ten times. V gene TRBV29-1 combines with J gene TRBJ2-6; TRBD2 is a possible D gene (5 bases). Trimming cost V 5 bases and J 2 bases, with 13 bases left between them. The CDR3 spans 15 residues. CDR1 SQVTM and CDR2 ANQGSEA come from the germline V gene. For the CDR3, the DNA is TGCAGCGTTCCGACGAGGGCCCCTGGGGCCAACGTCCTGACTTTC. This translates into CSVPTRAPGANVLTF.

Comments on this clonotype: Just one base apart from a much larger clone, this may be a read error. The V call is TRBV7-9, the J call TRBJ1-1; D remains ambiguous. Germline assignment: CDR1 SEHNR and CDR2 FQNEAQ (reference sequence). The CDR3 has 15 residues. The CDR3 DNA reads as TGTGCCAGCAGCTTAGCTGGCCAGAAGAACACTGAAGCTTTATTT. Translation: CASSLAGQKNTEALF.

In its sample, this clonotype was seen many times. This chain joins TRBV4-3 and TRBJ2-3, with TRBD2 as a possible D gene (6 bases). V was cut by 0 bases and J by 0 bases, with 19 bases left in between. This CDR3 is built from 19 residues. Per germline, CDR1 LGHNA and CDR2 YSLEER. CDR3 sequence: CASSQEVVLAQTSTDTQYF. The CDR3 DNA is TGCGCCAGCAGCCAAGAAGTAGTACTAGCCCAAACTAGCACAGATACGCAGTATTTT.

This clonotype was recorded many times. The chain joins TRBV6-2 or TRBV6-3 to TRBJ1-2, with TRBD1 as a possible D gene (6 bases). CDR1 is MNHEY, CDR2 SVGEGT, per germline. The CDR3 loop spans 11 amino acids. V was trimmed by 8 bases and J by 5 bases, leaving 9 bases between them. The chain's CDR3 is CASRTAYGYTF. The CDR3 nucleotides read TGTGCCAGCCGGACAGCTTATGGCTACACCTTC.

In its sample, this clonotype was seen many times. This sequence joins TRBV5-1 and TRBJ2-5; D might be TRBD2 (6 bases). CDR3 size: 14 residues. The ends were cut back, 1 base at V and 5 bases at J, with 12 bases in the middle. Germline assignment: CDR1 SGHRS and CDR2 YFSETQ. This CDR3 is CASSLSGVEETQYF. CDR3 coding DNA: TGCGCCAGCAGCTTGTCGGGGGTGGAGGAGACCCAGTACTTC.

This clonotype was seen at least ten times. V gene TRBV20-1 combines with J gene TRBJ2-5; D perhaps matches TRBD2 (6 bases). The V end lost 3 bases, the J end lost 3 bases, and 11 bases lay between the germline ends. Germline CDR1 is DFQATT and CDR2 is SNEGSKA (reference sequence). The CDR3 totals 13 residues. In DNA, the CDR3 is TGCAGTGCTAGTGTCGGGAGTGAAGAGACCCAGTACTTC. This translates into CSASVGSEETQYF.